This is a list of T cell receptor beta chains from one sample in a study of shared clonotypes between healthy human individuals. Sequenced by immunoSEQ multiplex PCR; TCRdb stores in-frame clones only, minus some. This table has 700,000 or so clones, about 78% appearing once. The sequencing sample was made of memory CD4+ T cells sorted from blood. Receptor source: a woman younger than 45 in good health. Both conserved end residues are part of each CDR3. Where a row states a size, it is once, few, many or the class of an expanded clone; other rows omit it.

>TRBJ2-7|few|TRBV6-5
CASSYSGGQGGEQYF
>TRBJ1-5|.|TRBV19
CASNRRNQPQHF
>TRBJ2-7|.|TRBV14
CASSPTGTGYYEQYF
>TRBJ2-7|few|TRBV7-6
CASSLGQGRSPGEQYF
>TRBJ2-7|.|TRBV19
CASSISGTYEQYF
>TRBJ2-5|.|TRBV7-8
CASSGPSRPQGETQYF
>TRBJ2-7|.|TRBV7-8
CASSLVPPMGEQYF
>TRBJ2-7|.|TRBV15
CATSRPAGLSYEQYF
>TRBJ2-7|.|TRBV11-2
CASSFRSGRYEQYF
>TRBJ1-5|.|TRBV28
CASSWLLGYSNQPQHF
>TRBJ2-7|.|TRBV28
CASSLSGTGAYEQYF
>TRBJ2-1|.|TRBV28
CASSSSNEQFF
>TRBJ2-6|.|TRBV5-8
CASSHPDGGSIYSGANVLTF
>TRBJ2-7|once|TRBV11-3
CASSRGLAGVRDEQYF
>TRBJ2-3|.|TRBV5-1
CASSLFPSDRTDTQYF
>TRBJ2-2|.|TRBV27
CASSLTSLNTGELFF
>TRBJ2-7|.|TRBV2
CASSFDRGFNEQYF
>TRBJ2-7|.|TRBV6-6
CASSLLAGGYEQYF
>TRBJ2-7|.|TRBV18
CASSPPGTARTYEQYF
>TRBJ2-3|.|TRBV4-1
CASSQGRTGLATDTQYF
>TRBJ2-5|.|TRBV28
CASARRWETQYF
>TRBJ2-2|.|TRBV27
CASSFANTGELFF
>TRBJ2-3|.|TRBV7-2
CASSLASGRAVGDTQYF
>TRBJ2-1|.|TRBV6-5
CASSYGGSSYNEQFF
>TRBJ2-7|.|TRBV7-3
CASSSGLAREQYF
>TRBJ2-1|.|TRBV27
CASSSNRLAGINEQFF
>TRBJ2-2|few|TRBV2
CATPRVGTSGRWTGELFF
>TRBJ2-1|.|TRBV6-4
CASSDQVTRGYNEQFF
>TRBJ2-3|many|TRBV28
CASSLRTGRTDTQYF
>TRBJ2-7|.|TRBV6-5
CASGRRGGSEQYF
>TRBJ2-1|.|TRBV25-1
CASSPRTSGSKFEQFF
>TRBJ2-1|.|TRBV6-5
CASSYSRDRGYEQFF
>TRBJ1-1|.|TRBV29-1
CSVVEGVENTEAFF
>TRBJ2-2|.|TRBV10-1
CASSDLQTNTGELFF
>TRBJ2-5|.|TRBV7-9
CASSSLDRRMGETQYF
>TRBJ1-4|.|TRBV6-6
CASSLDKGEKLFF
>TRBJ2-7|.|TRBV28
CASSLEGTPYEQYF
>TRBJ2-5|.|TRBV5-4
CASSLEREETQYF
>TRBJ1-1|few|TRBV7-2
CASSSQGRMNTEAFF
>TRBJ1-1|few|TRBV9
CASSSTGTMGDSGTEAFF
>TRBJ2-7|.|TRBV19
CASSPQGQGYEQYF
>TRBJ2-2|.|TRBV27
CASKGVPVLAEPTGELFF
>TRBJ2-1|.|TRBV2
CASRGPYNEQFF
>TRBJ2-7|.|TRBV11-2
CASSSAGLAGHEQYF
>TRBJ2-5|few|TRBV12-5
CASGLVGPNWEETQYF